Detailed here is one T cell receptor (beta chain). This specimen belongs to a study of shared clonotypes between healthy human individuals. The CDR3 spans 14 residues. V gave up 7 bases and J gave up 4 bases, with 14 bases separating them. Germline V lookup: CDR1 SGHVS, CDR2 FQNEAQ. Per the authors' pipeline: As immunoSEQ supplied junction-only sequences (without quality scores), filtering differed. Libraries were prepared by immunoSEQ multiplex PCR; TCRdb keeps only in-frame clonotypes and omits some of them. That table gives V, J and clone size, and the DNA gave D and trimming. This table has about 600,000 clones, roughly 97% appearing once.

This clonotype was obtained from a woman aged 25-40 years in good health. The sequencing sample was made of naive CD4+ T cells sorted from blood. Subset denoted: CD45RA+ positively selected. The chain combines TRBV7-8 with TRBJ2-1; TRBD1 is a possible D gene (6 bases). The CDR3 DNA reads as TGTGCCAGCACCCCAAGGGGGTCGTACAATGAGCAGTTCTTC. Translation: CASTPRGSYNEQFF.